This TCR beta chain was documented in a study of blood T cell repertoires in COVID-19 (dated by TCRdb to the early 2020s). For the wider study: The collaborator samples originated in the United States, Italy and Spain and spanned the acute and convalescent phases of COVID-19. The material from the prospective study consisted of cDNA or gDNA derived from T cells, B-cell-depleted T cells, or PBMCs. Deeply sampled blood TCRbeta repertoires from subjects exposed to, actively infected with, or recovered from COVID-19 were included in the dataset. The repertoires were made available in a free public database intended to serve as a resource for research on the immune response to SARS-CoV-2. The samples were drawn from two sources: the first 160 participants of the ongoing ImmuneRACE study, and 1,200 or so subjects contributed by 6 global collaborators. Sample metadata almost always included a de-identified subject ID, COVID-19 status, age in years and sex. Where HLA class I and class II types were available, the types were taken from metadata supplied by the sample provider, not from assay-based typing.

Broad study findings and their caveats: How much clinical and demographic metadata was included differed by source and by participant, and the metadata was provided uncurated.

TCRbeta CDR3 regions were amplified from genomic DNA by means of the immunoSEQ Assay, a bias-controlled multiplex PCR. As for the authors' bioinformatics: The number of nucleated cells in each sample was estimated by amplification of reference gene primers within the assay. To quantify the absolute abundance of each unique TCRbeta CDR3 rearrangement, sequence reads were collapsed and filtered. For each sample, productive Simpson clonality was calculated as the square root of Simpson's diversity index over productive rearrangements. In TCRdb, the immuneACCESS table is reduced to in-frame sequences with V and J assigned. These tables do not hold every clone; where another copy was compared, an unresolved V gene accounts for under half, and the others remain unexplained. The D gene and trimming were derived from the DNA, and the V and J assignments and clone size from that table. The sample table lists approximately 200,000 clones, approximately 90% of them with a count of one. Together, the top ten hold approximately 11% of the sample.

The junction carries 8 bases between V and J, which are trimmed by 1 base and 6 bases respectively. The CDR3, cysteine through phenylalanine, is 13 amino acids long. The CDR3 DNA has 39 bases and is translated from base 1. CDR1 and CDR2 are read off the germline V gene (reference sequence) as SEHNR and FQNEAQ. In the prospective study, participants were about 18 to 95 years old, resided in approximately 22 geographic areas of the United States, and were enrolled through a virtual design. To assign participants to cohorts, the prospective study relied on clinical history that participants themselves reported in a screening survey and a study questionnaire. Recovered participants in ImmuneRACE Cohort 3 were defined by two consecutive negative NP/OP PCR tests, clearance by a healthcare professional, or resolution of symptoms. In the prospective study, mobile phlebotomists collected whole blood, serum and a nasopharyngeal or oropharyngeal swab from each participant. Participants in the prospective study had the option to provide additional blood draws and questionnaires over a roughly 2-month period. Blood samples from the prospective study were shipped frozen or at room temperature prior to DNA extraction.

In the case of this clone: Its antigen is unknown. Nothing much larger sits one base from this clone, and base qualities are not available.

The sequence came from a young man who had recovered from COVID-19. The sample was PBMCs or T cells enriched from blood (not recorded which). The chain joins TRBV7-9 to TRBJ2-3; TRBD1 might be the D gene, on 6 matching bases. The DNA reads as follows: TGTGCCAGCAGCTTAGGGGGGCGGGATACGCAGTATTTT. This yields the protein CASSLGGRDTQYF.